This passage covers 21 T cell receptor beta chains from one sample sequenced in a study of CD8+CD57+ T cells in acquired aplastic anemia. Patients sequenced had flow cytometry evidence of CD8+CD57+ cell expansion. Genomic DNA templated the TCR beta VDJ and CDR3 profiling. One entry per CDR3 protein, called by TCRdb with MiXCR from the reads. The sample lists around 130,000 distinct CDR3 sequences, roughly 55% occurring once. The sequencing sample was made of sorted CD4+, CD8+, or CD8+CD57+ T cells (not recorded which) from PBMCs. The receptors were sampled from a human donor with aplastic anemia.

The V gene is TRBV20-1, the J gene TRBJ1-6; D unresolved. V was pared by 5 bases and J by 9 bases, with 8 bases between. This CDR3 contains 11 residues. Germline V gene sequence: CDR1 DFQATT, CDR2 SNEGSKA (reference sequence). The CDR3 spells CSAPIGSPLHF. CDR3 in DNA: TGCAGTGCTCCAATAGGTTCACCCCTCCACTTT.

This clonotype was counted a few times. Possible read error: a much larger clone is one base away. The CDR3 carries no conserved terminal phenylalanine or tryptophan, so it likely arises from a read error. This chain connects TRBV7-8 to TRBJ2-7; D possibly corresponds to TRBD2 (5 bases). CDR3 length equals 15 residues. V was cut by 4 bases and J by 0 bases, with 13 bases left in between. CDR1 SGHVS and CDR2 FQNEAQ come from the germline V gene. For the CDR3, the DNA is TGTGCCAGCAGCTCCAAGCGGCTCCTCTCCTACGAGCAGTACTCC. The encoded protein is CASSSKRLLSYEQYS.

This clonotype was observed many times. V gene TRBV19 combines with J gene TRBJ1-2, with D hard to call. The CDR3 runs 12 residues. Looked up from germline, CDR1 is LNHDA and CDR2 is SQIVND (reference sequence). V lost 6 bases, J lost 6 bases, and 11 bases lay in between. The CDR3 protein is CASRYSNDGYTF. In DNA, the CDR3 is TGTGCCAGTAGGTATAGCAACGATGGCTACACCTTC.

This clonotype has just a few counts. J is TRBJ1-2 and V is TRBV29-1; D unclear. V lost 4 bases to trimming and J lost 4 bases, with 7 bases between them. The CDR3 runs 11 residues. Germline values: CDR1 SQVTM, CDR2 ANQGSEA. The CDR3 DNA follows: TGCAGCGTTGTCGAGGCCTATGGCTACACCTTC. As protein: CSVVEAYGYTF.

The rearrangement links TRBV25-1 to TRBJ2-7; TRBD1 matches at 11 bases. V was clipped by 3 bases and J by 7 bases; unmatched bases: 8. Germline lookup yields CDR1 MGHDK and CDR2 SYGVNS. The CDR3 covers 15 residues. The CDR3 here is CASSDPGTGGREQYF. CDR3 DNA sequence: TGTGCCAGCAGTGATCCCGGGACAGGGGGTCGGGAGCAGTACTTC.

This sequence joins TRBV2 and TRBJ1-1; no clear D. V was pared by 1 base and J by 0 bases, with 9 bases between. This CDR3 is built from 15 residues. Germline V gene lookup returns CDR1 SNHLY and CDR2 FYNNEI. The chain's CDR3 is CASSEGADLNTEAFF. Here the CDR3 DNA reads TGTGCCAGCAGTGAAGGGGCAGACTTGAACACTGAAGCTTTCTTT.

This chain connects TRBV4-2 to TRBJ1-6; D is unresolved. CDR1 LGHNA and CDR2 YNFKEQ come from the germline V gene. The CDR3 is made up of 16 amino acids. V shed 4 bases and J shed 4 bases, with 14 bases lying between them. CDR3: CASSRKVADYNSPLHF. The DNA of the CDR3 is TGTGCCAGCAGCCGTAAGGTGGCGGATTATAATTCACCCCTCCACTTT.

The chain employs TRBV5-1 and TRBJ2-7, with 10 bases fitting TRBD2. CDR1 is SGHRS, CDR2 YFSETQ, per germline. Trimming cost V 1 base and J 1 base; bases outside gene matches: 11. The CDR3 is 18 amino acids. The CDR3 spells CASSLSYPGTSASYEQYF. CDR3 coding DNA: TGCGCCAGCAGCTTGTCATACCCCGGGACTAGCGCTTCCTACGAGCAGTACTTC. Full variable domain (rest looked up from reference TRBV5-1 and TRBJ2-7): KAGVTQTPRYLIKTRGQQVTLSCSPISGHRSVSWYQQTPGQGLQFLFEYFSETQRNKGNFPGRFSGRQFSNSRSEMNVSTLELGDSALYLCASSLSYPGTSASYEQYFGPGTRLTVT.

A word on this clonotype: This may be a read error, as it is one base from a much larger clone. The CDR3 ends on some other residue instead of the conserved phenylalanine or tryptophan, so this is likely a read error. The chain carries TRBV12-3 or TRBV12-4 and TRBJ1-2, with 9 positions matching TRBD1. The CDR3 sequence is 18 residues long. V was pared by 5 bases and J by 0 bases, with 13 bases of the junction left unmatched. CDR3 sequence reads: CASSTHPGTGPTNYGYTL. CDR3 DNA sequence: TGTGCCAGCAGTACACACCCCGGGACAGGGCCTACTAACTATGGCTACACCCTC.

The rearrangement uses TRBV5-6 and TRBJ1-6; perhaps TRBD1 as D (6 bases). Trimming removed 4 bases at V and 13 bases at J, with 15 bases between. The germline V gene has CDR1 SGHDT and CDR2 YYEEEE. The CDR3 is 13 residues long. The CDR3 spells CASSMGTGPPLHF. In DNA form, the CDR3 reads TGTGCCAGCAGCATGGGAACAGGGCCCCCCCTCCACTTT.

V usage is TRBV4-2 and J usage is TRBJ2-7, with a weak D call TRBD2 (5 bases). Germline CDR1 LGHNA, CDR2 YNFKEQ. V lost 4 bases to trimming and J lost 2 bases, with 18 bases between them. The CDR3 loop spans 16 amino acids. The CDR3 DNA sequence: TGTGCCAGCAGCCCCGAGGGAGCGATGAGAACCTACGAGCAGTACTTC. Translated: CASSPEGAMRTYEQYF.

Remarks on this clonotype: A clone one base away is much larger, so this may be a read error. This chain joins TRBV19 and TRBJ2-1; the match to TRBD2 covers 8 bases. This CDR3 has 16 residues. Germline loops: CDR1 LNHDA, CDR2 SQIVND (reference sequence). CDR3 coding DNA: TGTGCCGGTAGCGGACGGGAGGGGAGGGTTTTCAATGAGCAGTTCTTC. Translation: CAGSGREGRVFNEQFF.

This clonotype occurred a few times. This chain links TRBV20-1 with TRBJ2-1; 13 nucleotides agree with TRBD2. V dropped 6 bases and J dropped 6; count of bases not matched to a gene: 11. The CDR3 contains 16 residues. The germline CDR1 and CDR2 sequences are DFQATT and SNEGSKA (reference sequence). The CDR3 is CSAVLAGGRSINEQFF. The CDR3, as DNA: TGCAGTGCCGTACTAGCGGGGGGGCGATCTATCAATGAGCAGTTCTTC.

This chain links TRBV27 with TRBJ2-5, with TRBD1 matching over 11 bases. This CDR3 has 16 residues. Germline V lookup: CDR1 MNHEY, CDR2 SMNVEV (reference sequence). J was trimmed by 5 bases and V by 6 bases; bases with no gene match: 11. As DNA, the CDR3 is TGTGCCAGCAGGCCGCCCGGGACAGGGGGTTGGGAGACCCAGTACTTC. Translated, it gives CASRPPGTGGWETQYF.

The V gene is TRBV15, the J gene TRBJ1-4; the D is unclear. Per the germline V gene, CDR1 is LNHNV and CDR2 is YYDKDF (reference sequence). Trimming removed 0 bases from V and 7 bases from J, with 6 bases in between. There are 13 residues in the CDR3. The CDR3 nucleotides read TGTGCCACCAGCAGAGATCTGGGTGAAAAACTGTTTTTT. Amino acid sequence: CATSRDLGEKLFF. Variable domain in full (rest from reference TRBV15 and TRBJ1-4): DAMVIQNPRYQVTQFGKPVTLSCSQTLNHNVMYWYQQKSSQAPKLLFHYYDKDFNNEADTPDNFQSRRPNTSFCFLDIRSPGLGDTAMYLCATSRDLGEKLFFGSGTQLSVL.

The chain links TRBV10-3 to TRBJ2-1; D remains unclear. Germline CDR1 reads ENHRY; CDR2 reads SYGVKD. The CDR3 runs 12 residues. The germline V and J ends were trimmed by 10 bases and 9 bases, with 16 bases remaining between them. The CDR3 is CATGISDGEQFF. Written as DNA, the CDR3 is TGTGCCACCGGAATAAGTGACGGTGAGCAGTTCTTC.

V gene TRBV10-3 combines with J gene TRBJ2-7, with 7 positions matching TRBD1. V trimming: 11 bases; J trimming: 5 bases; junction bases outside the gene matches: 12. Germline V gene data show CDR1 as ENHRY and CDR2 as SYGVKD. CDR3 length equals 13 residues. CDR3 coding DNA: TGTGCCGGCGGACAGGCGGCGGGTAACGAGCAGTACTTC. Protein sequence: CAGGQAAGNEQYF.

This clonotype was seen a few times. The rearrangement links TRBV3-1 to TRBJ1-5; tentative D call: TRBD1 (6 bases). V lost 0 bases and J lost 4, with 10 bases in between. CDR1 and CDR2 from the germline V gene are LGHDT and YNNKEL (reference sequence). The CDR3 has 15 amino acids. In nucleotides, the CDR3 is TGTGCCAGCAGCCAAGAAGGGGGTAGGAATCAGCCCCAGCATTTT. This sequence encodes CASSQEGGRNQPQHF. The full variable domain, with the rest looked up from reference TRBV3-1 and TRBJ1-5, is DTAVSQTPKYLVTQMGNDKSIKCEQNLGHDTMYWYKQDSKKFLKIMFSYNNKELIINETVPNRFSPKSPDKAHLNLHINSLELGDSAVYFCASSQEGGRNQPQHFGDGTRLSIL.

This rearrangement joins TRBV10-3 to TRBJ2-3; 7 bases align to TRBD1. CDR1 is ENHRY, CDR2 SYGVKD, per germline. The CDR3 is 13 amino acids. With 7 bases clipped from V and 2 bases from J, the junction kept 3 bases outside the gene matches. CDR3 nucleotides: TGTGCCATCAAAACAGGGGCCACAGATACGCAGTATTTT. Protein product: CAIKTGATDTQYF.

The chain joins TRBV19 to TRBJ2-5; TRBD2 matches 10 bases. V trimming: 4 bases; J trimming: 4 bases; junction bases outside the gene matches: 15. Germline-derived CDR1 and CDR2 are LNHDA and SQIVND (reference sequence). CDR3 length: 18 amino acids. The CDR3 loop is CASSTRASGGTALETQYF. Here the CDR3 DNA reads TGTGCCAGTAGTACGAGAGCTAGCGGGGGTACGGCCCTAGAGACCCAGTACTTC.

This chain joins TRBV4-2 and TRBJ2-3, with D possibly being TRBD2 (5 bases). CDR3 length equals 13 residues. V shed 0 bases and J shed 5 bases, with 6 bases lying between them. Germline V gene lookup returns CDR1 LGHNA and CDR2 YNFKEQ. Written as DNA, the CDR3 is TGTGCCAGCAGCCAAGATCGGGGAGATACGCAGTATTTT. Its protein product is CASSQDRGDTQYF.